This T cell receptor (beta chain) came from a study of response to subunit inactivated influenza vaccine. TCRdb analysed the RT-PCR reads with MiXCR anew, one entry per CDR3 protein. The table includes roughly 760,000 distinct CDR3 sequences, about 20% detected once. In germline, CDR1 is DFQATT, CDR2 SNEGSKA (reference sequence). The CDR3 spans 13 residues. V shed 6 bases and J shed 4 bases, with 13 bases lying between them. This clonotype was observed at least ten times. The antigen is unknown. Study-wide results and caveats: A suggestion made by the authors is that each seasonal influenza vaccination recruits few new T cells.

The gene calls are TRBV20-1 and TRBJ2-4; D not certain. This sample comprised PBMCs from blood, obtained more than 4 days after vaccination. The receptor was derived from a man aged 45-65 years who received an inactivated influenza vaccine. The CDR3 DNA sequence: TGCAGTGCAGGGTGGGCGCCAAAAAACATTCAGTACTTC. Its protein is CSAGWAPKNIQYF.